A selection of T cell receptor beta chains follows, all from one sample in a study of blood T cell repertoires in COVID-19. This table comes from immunoSEQ multiplex PCR, and its TCRdb copy is limited to in-frame clones, with some not included. The data show approximately 290,000 clones, around 90% seen once. What was sequenced was PBMCs or T cells enriched from blood (not recorded which). The receptors were sampled from a young woman with acute COVID-19. Both conserved end residues are trimmed from each CDR3.

j_call | v_call | cdr3_aa
TRBJ2-5 | TRBV10-3 | AISESALAGEETQY
TRBJ2-1 | TRBV10-3 | ATKREGGNEQF
TRBJ2-4 | TRBV6-1 | ASSDRDREGIQY
TRBJ2-2 | TRBV9 | ASKGQGDTGELF
TRBJ2-3 | TRBV28 | ASSHPTGASTDTQY
TRBJ2-7 | TRBV18 | ASSQDRGFSYEQY
TRBJ1-1 | TRBV2 | ASSPGQRPTEAF
TRBJ2-7 | TRBV27 | ASSLAASLAEQY
TRBJ2-2 | TRBV24-1 | ATSDLHGSGGELF
TRBJ1-2 | TRBV5-4 | ASSLELGQGPYGYT
TRBJ2-3 | TRBV29-1 | SVEGPVGGPVDTQY
TRBJ2-7 | TRBV5-1 | ASSFSGLPYEQY
TRBJ2-1 | TRBV15 | ATSRDSPFRGGSYNEQF
TRBJ2-7 | TRBV18 | ASSPLGGLTAEQY
TRBJ1-4 | TRBV2 | ASSTGQGAGEKLF
TRBJ2-7 | TRBV7-9 | ASSLGTPVYEQY
TRBJ2-7 | TRBV28 | ASSAFRRDRSSSYEQY
TRBJ1-1 | TRBV28 | ASSLTSEGGTEAF
TRBJ1-2 | TRBV5-4 | ASSWGWGGDYGYT
TRBJ1-2 | TRBV11-3 | ASSSYQGGGYGYT
TRBJ2-1 | TRBV19 | ASSPTAISYNEQF
TRBJ2-2 | TRBV19 | ASSPRTVRNFAGELF
TRBJ2-1 | TRBV29-1 | SVPKGGGRPLNEQF
TRBJ1-1 | TRBV28 | ASQKPVLGTEAF
TRBJ1-5 | TRBV12-3/TRBV12-4 | ASSFGGLKPQH
TRBJ2-7 | TRBV15 | ATSRERDRGGIEQY
TRBJ1-1 | TRBV28 | ASSFPPTEAF
TRBJ2-1 | TRBV28 | ASTGLDEQF
TRBJ1-3 | TRBV11-2 | ASSLVGGLSSGNTIY
TRBJ1-1 | TRBV30 | AWKAGVVVNTEAF
TRBJ2-7 | TRBV28 | ASRGGPYSYEQY
TRBJ2-7 | TRBV28 | ASSLLAGGSYEQY
TRBJ1-1 | TRBV4-2 | ASKPGGKTEAF
TRBJ2-7 | TRBV27 | ASSLSGTTYEQY
TRBJ2-1 | TRBV24-1 | ATSAALGAGGVHNEQF
TRBJ1-2 | TRBV5-1 | ASSLAPPPGVGYT
TRBJ1-1 | TRBV11-2 | ASSLVAGQTEAF
TRBJ1-1 | TRBV28 | ASSSRQGRAF
TRBJ1-4 | TRBV6-5 | ASRPGLGKLF
TRBJ1-2 | TRBV28 | ASSVDRVWEGYT
TRBJ2-1 | TRBV27 | ASRPRSGLSSYNEQF
TRBJ1-2 | TRBV28 | ASSLSWFRGGVGDGYT
TRBJ2-7 | TRBV19 | ARKKKIRRTILSYEQY
TRBJ2-2 | TRBV2 | ASSEGEGTGELF
TRBJ1-1 | TRBV19 | ASSTGQGGTEAF